A selection of T cell receptor beta chains follows, all from one sample in a study of T cell responses to AZD1222 COVID-19 vaccine. Some clones are missing from TCRdb's copy, which holds only in-frame ones; the method was immunoSEQ multiplex PCR. The sample records about 39,000 clones, 88% being singletons. Sequences were derived from peripheral blood, sampled 28 days after the second dose of the MenACWY control vaccine. These receptors came from an adult who received the MenACWY meningococcal vaccine as a control. Both conserved end residues are part of each CDR3. D genes are given only for firm matches. Expanded clones are given a class, and other clones once, few, many or no size at all.

clone size: -; D gene: -; V gene: TRBV5-1; J gene: TRBJ2-4; CDR3 DNA: TGCGCCAGCAGCTTTGCAGAGCGAAAAAACATTCAGTACTTC; CDR3 protein: CASSFAERKNIQYF
clone size: -; D gene: TRBD1; V gene: TRBV11-2; J gene: TRBJ2-7; CDR3 DNA: TGTGCCAGCAGCTCGCAGGGGGTCGAGCAGTACTTC; CDR3 protein: CASSSQGVEQYF
clone size: -; D gene: -; V gene: TRBV5-1; J gene: TRBJ2-3; CDR3 DNA: TGCGCCAGCAGCCCGGGAGCCGGCACAGATACGCAGTATTTT; CDR3 protein: CASSPGAGTDTQYF
clone size: -; D gene: TRBD1; V gene: TRBV6-1; J gene: TRBJ2-7; CDR3 DNA: TGTGCCAGCACCTTGGGGACAGAAGGCGAGCAGTACTTC; CDR3 protein: CASTLGTEGEQYF
clone size: -; D gene: -; V gene: TRBV2; J gene: TRBJ2-1; CDR3 DNA: TGTGCCAGCAGTGTAGCTACCTACAATGAGCAGTTCTTC; CDR3 protein: CASSVATYNEQFF
clone size: -; D gene: -; V gene: TRBV13; J gene: TRBJ2-7; CDR3 DNA: TGTGCCAGCAGCTTAGGGGACAGCACCGAGCAGTACTTC; CDR3 protein: CASSLGDSTEQYF
clone size: -; D gene: TRBD1; V gene: TRBV27; J gene: TRBJ2-3; CDR3 DNA: TGTGCCAGTGGACAGGAGCCCTTCACAGATACGCAGTATTTT; CDR3 protein: CASGQEPFTDTQYF
clone size: -; D gene: TRBD2; V gene: TRBV4-1; J gene: TRBJ2-1; CDR3 DNA: TGCGCCAGCAGCCAAGAGGGCGGGAGTCCCCACAATGAGCAGTTCTTC; CDR3 protein: CASSQEGGSPHNEQFF
clone size: -; D gene: -; V gene: TRBV4-1; J gene: TRBJ2-7; CDR3 DNA: TGCGCCAGCAGCCCTCTCTCGGTCTCGTTTACGGAGCAGTACTTC; CDR3 protein: CASSPLSVSFTEQYF
clone size: once; D gene: TRBD2; V gene: TRBV5-1; J gene: TRBJ2-1; CDR3 DNA: TGCGCCAGCAGCTTGGCCTCGGGACTAGCCTTATACAATGAGCAGTTCTTC; CDR3 protein: CASSLASGLALYNEQFF
clone size: -; D gene: -; V gene: TRBV10-1; J gene: TRBJ2-7; CDR3 DNA: TGCGCCAGCAGTGTGAACAGGGTTCCATACGAGCAGTACTTC; CDR3 protein: CASSVNRVPYEQYF
clone size: -; D gene: -; V gene: TRBV23-1; J gene: TRBJ2-1; CDR3 DNA: TGCGCCAGCAGTCAACGATCCCCCAACAGGGTGGGAAACTACAATGAGCAGTTCTTC; CDR3 protein: CASSQRSPNRVGNYNEQFF
clone size: -; D gene: -; V gene: TRBV5-5; J gene: TRBJ2-7; CDR3 DNA: TGTGCCAGCAGTTCGGCCGACTACGAGCAGTACTTC; CDR3 protein: CASSSADYEQYF
clone size: -; D gene: -; V gene: TRBV5-1; J gene: TRBJ1-3; CDR3 DNA: TGCGCCAGCAGCTTGGGGGAGTCTGGAAACACCATATATTTT; CDR3 protein: CASSLGESGNTIYF
clone size: -; D gene: TRBD2; V gene: TRBV10-3; J gene: TRBJ2-3; CDR3 DNA: TGTGCCATCAAGAAGCGGGAGGAAGGAGATACGCAGTATTTT; CDR3 protein: CAIKKREEGDTQYF